The 18 T cell receptor beta chains below come from one sample, sequenced in a study of blood T cells in healthy people across ages. Using a J-beta primer mix together with a sample-barcoded 5' primer, a second PCR was run for roughly 7 to 11 cycles. TCRdb recomputed calls from the 5' RACE reads with MiXCR, one row per CDR3 protein. The repertoire consists of some 800,000 distinct CDR3 sequences, with 20% to 30% occurring once and the leading ten covering more than 3%. These data were likewise used in another study, on T cells of mothers and their children.

Input material: blood. Every receptor here comes from a boy aged 10-17 years in good health.

The genes are TRBV5-1 and TRBJ2-5; D call uncertain. Germline CDR1 is SGHRS and CDR2 is YFSETQ. The length of the CDR3 is 11 residues. The V end lost 4 bases, the J end lost 11 bases, and 12 bases lay between the germline ends. DNA of the CDR3: TGCGCCAGCAGCCTCAACTCGGATCAGTACTTC. Translated: CASSLNSDQYF.

The V gene is TRBV5-4, the J gene TRBJ2-5, with a possible D match to TRBD2 (5 bases). This CDR3 spans 13 amino acids. Germline V gene lookup returns CDR1 SGHNT and CDR2 YYREEE (reference sequence). Trimming took 7 bases from V and 1 from J, leaving 11 bases between them. The CDR3 spells CASGGATQETQYF. In DNA form, the CDR3 reads TGTGCCAGCGGAGGAGCGACCCAAGAGACCCAGTACTTC.

This clonotype was seen only a few times. In DNA form, the CDR3 reads TGCAGTGCCAAACCACAAGGCAATCAGCCCCAGCATTTT. Encoded protein: CSAKPQGNQPQHF. The chain has TRBV20-1 and TRBJ1-5; D ambiguous. Germline V gene lookup returns CDR1 DFQATT and CDR2 SNEGSKA (reference sequence). The CDR3 covers 13 residues. V shed 6 bases and J shed 2 bases, with 11 bases lying between them.

In this sample, this clonotype turned up a few times. This chain joins TRBV3-1 and TRBJ2-1; D may be TRBD1 (6 bases). The J call is in doubt because the DNA end fits TRBJ2-7 better. This CDR3 contains 15 residues. Germline V CDR1 and CDR2: LGHDT, YNNKEL (reference sequence). The CDR3 region is CASSHEGTPPIEQYF. CDR3 coding DNA: TGTGCCAGCAGCCATGAAGGGACACCCCCGATCGAGCAGTACTTC.

The gene calls are TRBV6-4 and TRBJ1-1; D ambiguous. V lost 6 bases to trimming and J lost 4 bases, with 12 bases between them. Germline V lookup: CDR1 MRHNA, CDR2 SNTAGT. The CDR3 loop spans 13 amino acids. The CDR3 DNA reads TGTGCCAGCAGCTACATTGTAGGCACTGAAGCTTTCTTT. Encoded protein: CASSYIVGTEAFF.

J is TRBJ2-4 and V is TRBV9; D is possibly TRBD1 (5 bases). CDR1 and CDR2 (germline): SGDLS, YYNGEE. The CDR3 covers 18 residues. Trimming removed 1 base at V and 0 bases at J, with 17 bases between. Here the CDR3 DNA reads TGTGCCAGCAGCGTACAGGAACAGGTGACCATAGCCAAAAACATTCAGTACTTC. Encoded protein: CASSVQEQVTIAKNIQYF.

There are a few counts of this clonotype. V is TRBV5-5 and J is TRBJ1-2; D remains ambiguous. Germline loops: CDR1 SGHKS, CDR2 YYEKEE (reference sequence). V shed 0 bases and J shed 5 bases, with 5 bases lying between them. The CDR3 is 12 residues long. The CDR3, as DNA: TGTGCCAGCAGCTTGGGGAGGTATGGCTACACCTTC. Its protein product is CASSLGRYGYTF.

This clonotype has a handful of counts. The junction and the germline gene differ at one end; a read error may be behind it. The chain links TRBV4-1 to TRBJ2-7; 16 bases align to TRBD2. The CDR3 contains 15 residues. Germline V gene data show CDR1 as MGHRA and CDR2 as YSYEKL. The CDR3 bases are TGTGCCAGCAGACCGGGACTAGCGGGAGGGTGGATGCAGTACTTC. As protein: CASRPGLAGGWMQYF.

The chain's CDR3 is CASSPVAGTSYEQYF. DNA of the CDR3: TGTGCCAGCAGCCCGGTGGCGGGGACCTCCTACGAGCAGTACTTC. This chain uses TRBV6-4 with TRBJ2-7; tentatively, D is TRBD2 (6 bases). CDR3 size: 15 residues. Deletions cut 6 bases from V and 0 bases from J, with 15 bases between. The V gene's germline CDR1 is MRHNA and CDR2 SNTAGT.

This clonotype was seen only a few times. The chain is built from TRBV28 and TRBJ1-5; D perhaps matches TRBD1 (5 bases). V was pared by 2 bases and J by 2 bases, with 10 bases between. CDR3 length: 15 residues. The V gene's germline CDR1 is MDHEN and CDR2 SYDVKM. CDR3 region: CASSLAGIGNQPQHF. The CDR3 DNA is TGTGCCAGCAGTTTAGCAGGGATCGGCAATCAGCCCCAGCATTTT.

There are a few counts of this clonotype. V usage is TRBV7-9 and J usage is TRBJ2-5, with 9 nucleotides matching TRBD1. The end of the DNA is better explained by TRBJ2-1, so the J call may be wrong. This CDR3 is 15 amino acids long. Germline loops: CDR1 SEHNR, CDR2 FQNEAQ (reference sequence). The CDR3 bases are TGTGCCAGCAGCTCGCGAGGGACAGGGAGTAATGAGCAGTTCTTC. Translation gives CASSSRGTGSNEQFF.

V is TRBV4-3 and J is TRBJ2-1, with D hard to call. Germline V CDR1 and CDR2: LGHNA, YSLEER. The CDR3 runs 12 residues. V lost 1 base, J lost 8 bases, and 6 bases lay in between. The CDR3 coding sequence is TGCGCCAGCAGCCAAGTCCCCTATGAGCAGTTCTTC. It codes for CASSQVPYEQFF.

CDR3 amino acids: CASSRNPGTADEQFF. The CDR3 region has the DNA TGTGCCAGTAGCCGAAACCCGGGGACTGCAGATGAGCAGTTCTTC. The chain recombines TRBV19 with TRBJ2-1; TRBD2 is a possible D gene (6 bases). V lost 6 bases to trimming and J lost 8 bases, with 20 bases between them. CDR1 and CDR2 (germline): LNHDA, SQIVND (reference sequence). This CDR3 contains 15 residues.

In this sample, this clonotype turned up a few times. This chain uses TRBV15 with TRBJ1-4; weak D call: TRBD1 (5 bases). Trimming removed 1 base from V and 2 bases from J, with 14 bases in between. Germline assignment: CDR1 LNHNV and CDR2 YYDKDF (reference sequence). The CDR3 is made up of 17 amino acids. The CDR3 region has the DNA TGTGCCACCAGCAGAGCCAAATTGGGACGGACTAATGAAAAACTGTTTTTT. As protein: CATSRAKLGRTNEKLFF.

The chain is built from TRBV3-1 and TRBJ1-3, with D hard to call. The germline V gene encodes CDR1 LGHDT and CDR2 YNNKEL (reference sequence). CDR3 length: 15 amino acids. Trimming removed 5 bases at V and 0 bases at J, with 11 bases between. In DNA, the CDR3 is TGTGCCAGCAGCTGGGAAGGACTCTCTGGAAACACCATATATTTT. Amino acids: CASSWEGLSGNTIYF.

The V gene is TRBV6-2 or TRBV6-3, the J gene TRBJ2-5; TRBD1 is a possible D gene (5 bases). V lost 6 bases and J 5 bases, leaving 10 bases between the germline ends. Looked up from germline, CDR1 is MNHEY and CDR2 is SVGEGT. The CDR3 runs to 12 residues. In DNA form, the CDR3 reads TGTGCCAGCAGAGACAGTTCCGAGACCCAGTACTTC. This codes for CASRDSSETQYF.

Only one count was recorded for this clonotype. The chain is built from TRBV20-1 and TRBJ2-2; D is uncertain. Germline V CDR1 and CDR2: DFQATT, SNEGSKA (reference sequence). V gave up 4 bases and J gave up 2 bases, with 8 bases separating them. This CDR3 spans 13 amino acids. The CDR3 DNA reads TGCAGTGCTATGTCAGTTAACACCGGGGAGCTGTTTTTT. The encoded protein is CSAMSVNTGELFF.

Details on this clonotype: A much larger clone differs by one base, so this may be a read error. The rearrangement joins TRBV10-3 to TRBJ2-3; 9 bases agree with TRBD2. The germline gives CDR1 ENHRY, CDR2 SYGVKD. This CDR3 has 16 residues. V lost 5 bases, J lost 6 bases, and 12 bases stayed unmatched. CDR3 loop: CAISTGGGARRDTQYF. Written as DNA, the CDR3 is TGTGCCATCAGTACTGGCGGGGGGGCCCGTCGGGATACGCAGTATTTT.